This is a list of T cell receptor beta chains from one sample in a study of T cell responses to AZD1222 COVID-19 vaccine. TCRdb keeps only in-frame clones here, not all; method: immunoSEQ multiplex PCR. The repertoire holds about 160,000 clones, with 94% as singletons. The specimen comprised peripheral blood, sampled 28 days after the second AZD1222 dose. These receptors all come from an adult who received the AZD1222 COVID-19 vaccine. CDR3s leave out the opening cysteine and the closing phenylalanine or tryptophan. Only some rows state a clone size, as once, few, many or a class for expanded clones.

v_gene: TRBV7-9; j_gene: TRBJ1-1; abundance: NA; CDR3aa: ASSSTGTPNTEAF
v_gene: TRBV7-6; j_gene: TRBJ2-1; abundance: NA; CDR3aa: ASSSLSGRVYNEQF
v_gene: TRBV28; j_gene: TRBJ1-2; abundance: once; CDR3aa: ASSAPSNYGYT
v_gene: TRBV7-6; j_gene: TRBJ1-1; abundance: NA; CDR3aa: ASSLTGRDRYTEAF
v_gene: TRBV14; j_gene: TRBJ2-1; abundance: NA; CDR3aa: ASSQVRYNEQF
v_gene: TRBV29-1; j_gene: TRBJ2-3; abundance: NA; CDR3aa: SVAQGDTQY
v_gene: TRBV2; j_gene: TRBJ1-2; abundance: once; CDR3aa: ASSKAGTEANYGYT
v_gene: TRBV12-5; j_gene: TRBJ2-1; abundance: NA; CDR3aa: ASGPEGLPYNEQF
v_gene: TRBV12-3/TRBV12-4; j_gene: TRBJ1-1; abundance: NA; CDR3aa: ASSLRRGSEAF
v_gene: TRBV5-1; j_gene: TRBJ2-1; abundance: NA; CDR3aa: ASSFRYNEQF
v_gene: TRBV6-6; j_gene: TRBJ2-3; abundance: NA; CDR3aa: ASSYGRVRRTDTQY
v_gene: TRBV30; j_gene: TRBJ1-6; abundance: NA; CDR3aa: AWSVQSPLH
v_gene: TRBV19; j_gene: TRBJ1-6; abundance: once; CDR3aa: ASSNTDRSENSPLH
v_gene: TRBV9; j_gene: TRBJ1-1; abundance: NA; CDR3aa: ASGYGQMNTEAF
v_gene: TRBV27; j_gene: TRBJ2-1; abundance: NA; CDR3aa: ASGLAYNEQF
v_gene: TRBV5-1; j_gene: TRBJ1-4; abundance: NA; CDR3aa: ASSRGVSEKLF
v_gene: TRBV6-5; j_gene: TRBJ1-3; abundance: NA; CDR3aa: ASSYLSGGSWNTIY
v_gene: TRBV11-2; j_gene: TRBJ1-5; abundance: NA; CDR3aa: ASSLDLALGRPQH
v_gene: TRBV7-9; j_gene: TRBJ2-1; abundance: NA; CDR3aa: ASSLETVGEQF
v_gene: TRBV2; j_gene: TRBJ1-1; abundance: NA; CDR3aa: ASSERWAGGTEAF
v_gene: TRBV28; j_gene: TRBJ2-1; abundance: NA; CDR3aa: ASSLNPSSYNEQF
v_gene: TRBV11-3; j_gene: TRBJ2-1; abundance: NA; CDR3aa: ASSLTPWPGGFQYNEQF
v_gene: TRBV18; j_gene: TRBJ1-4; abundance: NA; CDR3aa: ASSPPGQGEKLF
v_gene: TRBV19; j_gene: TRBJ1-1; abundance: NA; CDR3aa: ASSIGTGGNTEAF
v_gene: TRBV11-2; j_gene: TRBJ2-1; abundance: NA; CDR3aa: ASSLGPTDGNEQF
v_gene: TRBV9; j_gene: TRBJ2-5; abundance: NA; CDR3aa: ASSEVGGTQY
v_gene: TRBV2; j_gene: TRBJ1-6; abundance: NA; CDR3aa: ASSEEGQGNSPLH
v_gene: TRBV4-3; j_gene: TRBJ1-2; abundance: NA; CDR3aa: ASSQGQGVRGYT
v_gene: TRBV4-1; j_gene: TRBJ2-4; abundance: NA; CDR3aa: ASSQGGWAGLAKNIQY
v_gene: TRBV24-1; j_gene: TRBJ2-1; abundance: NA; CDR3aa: ATRPRSGNEQF
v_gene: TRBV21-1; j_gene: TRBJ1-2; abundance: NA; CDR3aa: ASSNRTPRDYGYT
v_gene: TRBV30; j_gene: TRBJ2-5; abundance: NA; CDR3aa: AWSPRETQY
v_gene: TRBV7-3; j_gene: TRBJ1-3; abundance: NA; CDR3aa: ASSPYPDSSGNTIY
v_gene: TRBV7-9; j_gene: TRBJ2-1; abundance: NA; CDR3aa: ASSLGLAAPYNEQF
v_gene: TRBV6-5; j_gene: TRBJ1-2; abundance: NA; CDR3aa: AGQGGFYGYT
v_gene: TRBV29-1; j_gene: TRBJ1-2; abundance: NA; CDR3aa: SGETQRETDGYGYT
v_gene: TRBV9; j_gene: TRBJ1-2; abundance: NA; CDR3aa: ASSVPGSYGYT
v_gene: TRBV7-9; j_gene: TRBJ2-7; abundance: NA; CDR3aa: ASSLRAGGPFEQY
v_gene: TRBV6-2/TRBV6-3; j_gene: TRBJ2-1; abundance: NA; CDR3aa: ASSPGKTASKDNEQF
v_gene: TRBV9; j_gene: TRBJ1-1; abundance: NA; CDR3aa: ASSAGTAREAF